A selection of T cell receptor beta chains follows, all from one sample in a study of blood T cell repertoires in COVID-19. Assay used: immunoSEQ multiplex PCR; TCRdb lists only in-frame clones, some missing. Here the sample spans 55,000 to 75,000 clones, approximately 81% being singletons. Sequencing was carried out using peripheral blood. These receptor sequences come from a man aged 55 to 69 with COVID-19, enrolled during active disease. The CDR3 runs from the conserved cysteine through the conserved F or W. A D gene is named only where the DNA matches it firmly. A clone size is listed for some rows: how often the clone was seen (once, few, many), or a class if it is expanded.

J gene,D gene,clone size,V gene,CDR3 DNA,CDR3 protein
TRBJ2-5,TRBD2,once,TRBV9,TGTGCCAGCAGCTCTCCGACTAGCGGGGTGGAGACCCAGTACTTC,CASSSPTSGVETQYF
TRBJ2-7,NA,NA,TRBV7-6,TGTGCCAGCAGCTTAGCGGTATCTTTAATTACTGGTGAGCAGTACTTC,CASSLAVSLITGEQYF
TRBJ2-7,NA,NA,TRBV5-4,TGTGCCAGCAGCCGGATCGGAGTAGCGGACTCCTACGAGCAGTACTTC,CASSRIGVADSYEQYF
TRBJ1-3,TRBD1,NA,TRBV9,TGTGCCAGCAGCGCCGAAGAATACAGGGGCAACGCTGGAAACACCATATATTTT,CASSAEEYRGNAGNTIYF
TRBJ1-2,NA,NA,TRBV12-3/TRBV12-4,TGTGCCAGCAGTTTGTTTAGAGTCTATGGCTACACCTTC,CASSLFRVYGYTF
TRBJ1-2,TRBD1,NA,TRBV5-5,TGTGCCAGCAGCAAACGACAGGGGGCGTATGGCTACACCTTC,CASSKRQGAYGYTF
TRBJ1-5,TRBD1,NA,TRBV2,TGTGCCAGCAGTTTGGGACAGATCTATCAGCCCCAGCATTTT,CASSLGQIYQPQHF
TRBJ1-5,NA,NA,TRBV28,TGTGCCAGCAGTGTTAACAAGCCCCAGCATTTT,CASSVNKPQHF
TRBJ2-5,TRBD1,NA,TRBV5-4,TGTGCCAGCAGTCACGGGACAGGTATTCAAGAGACCCAGTACTTC,CASSHGTGIQETQYF
TRBJ2-6,NA,NA,TRBV5-1,TGCGCCAGCAGCTTGGACGGGGGATCTGTCTCTGGGGCCAACGTCCTGACTTTC,CASSLDGGSVSGANVLTF
TRBJ2-1,NA,NA,TRBV7-9,TGTGCCAGCAGCTTAGTAGAACAGTTCTACAATGAGCAGTTCTTC,CASSLVEQFYNEQFF
TRBJ1-1,NA,NA,TRBV6-5,TGTGCCAGCAGTTATAAAAAGAACACTGAAGCTTTCTTT,CASSYKKNTEAFF